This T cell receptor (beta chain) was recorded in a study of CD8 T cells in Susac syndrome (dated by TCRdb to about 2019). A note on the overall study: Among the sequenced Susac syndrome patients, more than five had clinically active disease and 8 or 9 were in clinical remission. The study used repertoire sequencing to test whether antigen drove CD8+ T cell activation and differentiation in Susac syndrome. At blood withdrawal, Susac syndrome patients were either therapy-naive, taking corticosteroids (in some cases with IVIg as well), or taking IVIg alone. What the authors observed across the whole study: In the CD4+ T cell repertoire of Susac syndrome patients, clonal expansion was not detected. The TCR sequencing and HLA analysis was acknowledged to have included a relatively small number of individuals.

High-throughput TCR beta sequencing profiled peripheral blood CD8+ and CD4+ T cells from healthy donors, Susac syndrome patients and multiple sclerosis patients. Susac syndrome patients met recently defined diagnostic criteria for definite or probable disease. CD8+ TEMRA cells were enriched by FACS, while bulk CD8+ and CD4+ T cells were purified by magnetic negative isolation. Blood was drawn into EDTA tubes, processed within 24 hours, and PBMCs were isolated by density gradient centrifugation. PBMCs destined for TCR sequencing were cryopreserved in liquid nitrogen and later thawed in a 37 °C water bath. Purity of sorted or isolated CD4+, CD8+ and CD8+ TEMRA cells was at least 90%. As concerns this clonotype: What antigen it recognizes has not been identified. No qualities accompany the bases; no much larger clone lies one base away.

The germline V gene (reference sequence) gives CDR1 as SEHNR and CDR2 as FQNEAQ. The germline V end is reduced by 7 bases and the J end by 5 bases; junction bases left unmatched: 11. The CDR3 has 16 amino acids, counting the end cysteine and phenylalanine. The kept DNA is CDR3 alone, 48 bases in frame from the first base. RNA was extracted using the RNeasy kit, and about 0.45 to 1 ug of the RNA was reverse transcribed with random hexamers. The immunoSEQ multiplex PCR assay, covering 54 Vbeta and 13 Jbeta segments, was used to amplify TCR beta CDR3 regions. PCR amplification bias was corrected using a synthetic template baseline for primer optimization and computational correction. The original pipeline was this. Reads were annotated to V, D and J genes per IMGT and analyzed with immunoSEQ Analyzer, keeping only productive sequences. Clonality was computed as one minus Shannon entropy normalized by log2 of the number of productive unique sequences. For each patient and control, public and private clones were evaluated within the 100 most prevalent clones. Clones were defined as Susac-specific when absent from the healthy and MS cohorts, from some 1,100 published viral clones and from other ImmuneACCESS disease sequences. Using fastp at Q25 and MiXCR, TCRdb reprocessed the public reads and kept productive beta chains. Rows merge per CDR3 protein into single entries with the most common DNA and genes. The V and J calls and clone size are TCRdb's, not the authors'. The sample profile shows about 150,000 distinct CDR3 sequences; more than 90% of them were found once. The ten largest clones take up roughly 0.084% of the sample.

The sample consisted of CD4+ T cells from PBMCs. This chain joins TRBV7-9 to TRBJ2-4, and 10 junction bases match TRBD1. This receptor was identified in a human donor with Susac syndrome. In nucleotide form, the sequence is TGTGCCAGCAACCCACTTGGGACAGGGGCCCAAAACATTCAGTACTTC. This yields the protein CASNPLGTGAQNIQYF.